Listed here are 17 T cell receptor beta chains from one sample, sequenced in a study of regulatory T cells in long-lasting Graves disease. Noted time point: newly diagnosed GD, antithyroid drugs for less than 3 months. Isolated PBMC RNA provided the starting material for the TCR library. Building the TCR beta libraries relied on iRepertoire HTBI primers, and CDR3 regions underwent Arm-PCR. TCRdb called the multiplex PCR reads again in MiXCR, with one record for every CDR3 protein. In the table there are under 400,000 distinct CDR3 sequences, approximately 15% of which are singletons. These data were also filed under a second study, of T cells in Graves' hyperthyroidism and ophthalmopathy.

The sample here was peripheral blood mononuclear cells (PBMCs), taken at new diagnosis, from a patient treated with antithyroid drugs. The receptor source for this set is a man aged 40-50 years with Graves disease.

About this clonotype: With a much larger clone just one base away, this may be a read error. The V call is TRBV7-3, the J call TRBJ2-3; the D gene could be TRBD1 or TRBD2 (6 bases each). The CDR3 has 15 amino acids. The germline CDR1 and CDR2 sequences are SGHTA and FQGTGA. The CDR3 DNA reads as TGTGCCAGCAGCCCACGGGGGCTACGCATAGATACGCGGTATTTT. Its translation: CASSPRGLRIDTRYF.

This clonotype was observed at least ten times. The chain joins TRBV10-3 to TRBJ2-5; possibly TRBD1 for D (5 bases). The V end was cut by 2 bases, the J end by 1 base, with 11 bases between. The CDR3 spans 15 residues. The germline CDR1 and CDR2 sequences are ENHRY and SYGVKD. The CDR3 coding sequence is TGTGCCATCAGTGAGGGGGCCACGGCCCAAGAGACCCAGTACTTC. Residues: CAISEGATAQETQYF.

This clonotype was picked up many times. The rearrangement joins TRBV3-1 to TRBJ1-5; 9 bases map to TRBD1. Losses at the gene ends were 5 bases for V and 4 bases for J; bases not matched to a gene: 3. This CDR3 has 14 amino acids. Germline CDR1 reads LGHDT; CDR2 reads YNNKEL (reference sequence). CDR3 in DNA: TGTGCCAGCAGCAAAGGGACAGGGAATCAGCCCCAGCATTTT. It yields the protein CASSKGTGNQPQHF. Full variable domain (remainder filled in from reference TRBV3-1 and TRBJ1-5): DTAVSQTPKYLVTQMGNDKSIKCEQNLGHDTMYWYKQDSKKFLKIMFSYNNKELIINETVPNRFSPKSPDKAHLNLHINSLELGDSAVYFCASSKGTGNQPQHFGDGTRLSIL.

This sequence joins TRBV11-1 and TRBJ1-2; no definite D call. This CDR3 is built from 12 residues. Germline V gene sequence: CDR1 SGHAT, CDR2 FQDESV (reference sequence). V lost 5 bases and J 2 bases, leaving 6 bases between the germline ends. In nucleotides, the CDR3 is TGTGCCAGCAGCCATCGGAACTATGGCTACACCTTC. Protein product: CASSHRNYGYTF.

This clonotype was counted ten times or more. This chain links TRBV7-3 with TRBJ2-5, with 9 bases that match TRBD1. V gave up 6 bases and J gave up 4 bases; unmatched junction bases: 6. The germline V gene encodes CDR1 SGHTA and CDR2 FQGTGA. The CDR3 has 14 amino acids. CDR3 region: CASSPLGQGETQYF. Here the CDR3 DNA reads TGTGCCAGCAGTCCCTTGGGACAGGGAGAGACCCAGTACTTC.

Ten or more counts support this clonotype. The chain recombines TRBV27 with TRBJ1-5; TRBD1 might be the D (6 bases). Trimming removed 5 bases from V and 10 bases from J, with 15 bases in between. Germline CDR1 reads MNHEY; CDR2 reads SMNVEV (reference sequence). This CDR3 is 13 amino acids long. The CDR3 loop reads CASSEQGIHPQHF. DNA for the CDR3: TGTGCCAGCAGTGAACAGGGTATTCATCCCCAGCATTTT.

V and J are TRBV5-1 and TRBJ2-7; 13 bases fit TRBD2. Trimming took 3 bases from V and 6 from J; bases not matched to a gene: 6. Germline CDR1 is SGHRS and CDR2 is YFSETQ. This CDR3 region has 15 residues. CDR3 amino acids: CASSSRTSGGGEQYF. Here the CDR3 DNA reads TGCGCCAGCAGCTCTAGGACTAGCGGGGGAGGCGAGCAGTACTTC.

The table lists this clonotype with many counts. In DNA form, the CDR3 reads TGTGCCAGCAGCTCCTGGACAGACGCTAATTCACCCCTCCACTTT. This translates into CASSSWTDANSPLHF. The chain employs TRBV7-9 and TRBJ1-6, with TRBD1 as a possible D gene (6 bases). CDR1 is SEHNR and CDR2 is FQNEAQ in the germline V gene (reference sequence). The CDR3 totals 15 residues. V lost 4 bases to trimming and J lost 6 bases, with 13 bases between them.

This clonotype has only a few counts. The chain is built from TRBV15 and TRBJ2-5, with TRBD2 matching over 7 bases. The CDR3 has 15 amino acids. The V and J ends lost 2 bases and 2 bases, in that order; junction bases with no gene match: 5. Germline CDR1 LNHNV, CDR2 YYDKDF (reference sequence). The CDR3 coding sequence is TGTGCCACCAGCAGACTGCGGGGGTCACAAGAGACCCAGTACTTC. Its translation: CATSRLRGSQETQYF.

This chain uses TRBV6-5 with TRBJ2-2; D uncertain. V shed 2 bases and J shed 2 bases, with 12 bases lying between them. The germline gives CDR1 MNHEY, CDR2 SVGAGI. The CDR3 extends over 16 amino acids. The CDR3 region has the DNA TGTGCCAGCAGTTACAACTTCCGGGCAAACACCGGGGAGCTGTTTTTT. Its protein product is CASSYNFRANTGELFF.

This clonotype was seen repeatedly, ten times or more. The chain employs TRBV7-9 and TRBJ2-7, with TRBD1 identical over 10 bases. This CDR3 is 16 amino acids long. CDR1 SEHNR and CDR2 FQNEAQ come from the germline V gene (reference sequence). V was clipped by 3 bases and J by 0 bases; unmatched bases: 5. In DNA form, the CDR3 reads TGTGCCAGCAGCTTGGGACAGGGGCCCTACTCCTACGAGCAGTACTTC. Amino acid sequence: CASSLGQGPYSYEQYF.

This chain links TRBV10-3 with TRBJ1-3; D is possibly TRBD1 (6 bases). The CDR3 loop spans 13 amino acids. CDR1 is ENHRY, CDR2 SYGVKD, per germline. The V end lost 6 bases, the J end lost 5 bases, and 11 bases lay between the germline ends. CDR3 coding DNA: TGTGCCATCAGCCCGGACAGTCGAAACACCATATATTTT. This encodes CAISPDSRNTIYF.

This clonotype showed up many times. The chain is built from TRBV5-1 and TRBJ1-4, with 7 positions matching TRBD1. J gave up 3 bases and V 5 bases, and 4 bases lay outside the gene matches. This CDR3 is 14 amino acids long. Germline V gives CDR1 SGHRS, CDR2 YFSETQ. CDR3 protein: CASRTGTANEKLFF. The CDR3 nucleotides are TGCGCCAGCAGAACCGGGACAGCTAATGAAAAACTGTTTTTT.

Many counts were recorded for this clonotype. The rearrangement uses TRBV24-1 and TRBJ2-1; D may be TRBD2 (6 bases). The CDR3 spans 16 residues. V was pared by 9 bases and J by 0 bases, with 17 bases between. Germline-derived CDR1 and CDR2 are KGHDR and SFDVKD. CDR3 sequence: CATLTRDLLSYNEQFF. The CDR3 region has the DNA TGTGCCACCTTAACCCGGGACTTACTCTCCTACAATGAGCAGTTCTTC.

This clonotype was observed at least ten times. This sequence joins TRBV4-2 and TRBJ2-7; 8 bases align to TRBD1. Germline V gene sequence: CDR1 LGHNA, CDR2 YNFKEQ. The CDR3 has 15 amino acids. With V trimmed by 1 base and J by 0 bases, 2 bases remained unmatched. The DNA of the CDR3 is TGTGCCAGCAGCCAAGGGGACAGGAGCTCCTACGAGCAGTACTTC. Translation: CASSQGDRSSYEQYF.

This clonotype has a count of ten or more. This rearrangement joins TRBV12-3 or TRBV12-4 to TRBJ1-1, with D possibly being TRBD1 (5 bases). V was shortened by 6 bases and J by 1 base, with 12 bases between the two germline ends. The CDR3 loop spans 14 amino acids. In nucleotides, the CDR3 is TGTGCCAGCAGCCAAATTACAGGGAACACTGAAGCTTTCTTT. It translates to CASSQITGNTEAFF.

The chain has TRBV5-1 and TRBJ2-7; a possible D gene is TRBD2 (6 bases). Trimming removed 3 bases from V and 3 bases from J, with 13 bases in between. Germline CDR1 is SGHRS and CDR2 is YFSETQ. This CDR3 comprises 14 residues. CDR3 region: CASSSRGFGYEQYF. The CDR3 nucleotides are TGCGCCAGCAGCTCGCGGGGCTTTGGCTACGAGCAGTACTTC.